The clone carrying this TCR beta chain was detected only a few times. V trimming: 7 bases; J trimming: 0 bases; junction bases outside the gene matches: 6. The CDR3 runs to 16 residues. CDR1 and CDR2 (germline): MNHNS, SASEGT. This specimen belongs to a study of patients and donors after allogeneic stem cell transplantation. One entry per CDR3 protein results from TCRdb running MiXCR on the RT-PCR reads. The sample holds about 960,000 distinct CDR3 sequences, roughly 17% seen once. This clonotype was obtained from a human donor who was either an allogeneic HSCT recipient or a stem cell or donor lymphocyte infusion donor (not recorded which). It is not recorded whose cells these are; they may come from a transplant donor. The chain employs TRBV6-1 and TRBJ2-1; 10 positions match TRBD1. Material: blood, either unsorted or a sorted T cell fraction (not recorded which). The CDR3, as DNA: TGTGCCAGCACCATCGGACAGGGGGACTCCTACAATGAGCAGTTCTTC. This encodes CASTIGQGDSYNEQFF.